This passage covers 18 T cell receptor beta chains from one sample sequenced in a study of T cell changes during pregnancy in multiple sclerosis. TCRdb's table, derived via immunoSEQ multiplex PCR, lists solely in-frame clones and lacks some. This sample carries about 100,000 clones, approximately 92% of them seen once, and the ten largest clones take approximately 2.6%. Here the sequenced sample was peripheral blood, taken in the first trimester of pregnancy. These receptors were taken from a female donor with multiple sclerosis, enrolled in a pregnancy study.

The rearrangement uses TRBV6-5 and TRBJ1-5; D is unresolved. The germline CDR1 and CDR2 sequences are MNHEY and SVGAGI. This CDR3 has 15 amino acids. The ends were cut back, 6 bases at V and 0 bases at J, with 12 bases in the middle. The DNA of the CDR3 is TGTGCCAGCAGGATCCGAGTTTATAGCAATCAGCCCCAGCATTTT. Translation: CASRIRVYSNQPQHF.

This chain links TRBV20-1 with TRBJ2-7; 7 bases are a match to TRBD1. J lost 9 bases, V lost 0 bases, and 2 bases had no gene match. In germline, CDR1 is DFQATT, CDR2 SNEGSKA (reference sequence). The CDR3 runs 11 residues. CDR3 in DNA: TGCAGTGCTAGAGACCGACAGGGGCAGTACTTC. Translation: CSARDRQGQYF.

CDR3 amino acids: CASSLDGSQETQYF. The CDR3 DNA sequence: TGTGCCAGCAGCTTAGATGGTAGCCAAGAGACCCAGTACTTC. The J gene is TRBJ2-5, the V gene TRBV11-3, with unresolved D. With 0 bases removed from V and 1 base from J, the gap between germline ends came to 6 bases. The germline V gene has CDR1 SGHNT and CDR2 YENEEA. CDR3 length: 14 residues. Together with reference TRBV11-3 and TRBJ2-5, the CDR3 gives the full variable domain: EAGVVQSPRYKIIEKKQPVAFWCNPISGHNTLYWYLQNLGQGPELLIRYENEEAVDDSQLPKDRFSAERLKGVDSTLKIQPAELGDSAVYLCASSLDGSQETQYFGPGTRLLVL.

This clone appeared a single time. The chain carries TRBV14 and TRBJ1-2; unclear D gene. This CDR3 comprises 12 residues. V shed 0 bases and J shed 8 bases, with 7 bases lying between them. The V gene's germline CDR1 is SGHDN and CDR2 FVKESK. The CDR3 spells CASSQDRVGYTF. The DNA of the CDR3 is TGTGCCAGCAGCCAAGACCGTGTGGGCTACACCTTC.

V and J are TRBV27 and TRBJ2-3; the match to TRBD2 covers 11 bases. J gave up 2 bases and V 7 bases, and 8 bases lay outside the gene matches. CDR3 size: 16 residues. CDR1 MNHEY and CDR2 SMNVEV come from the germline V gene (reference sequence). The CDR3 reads CASKGGGLAATDTQYF. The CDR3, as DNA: TGTGCCAGCAAGGGGGGGGGACTAGCGGCCACAGATACGCAGTATTTT.

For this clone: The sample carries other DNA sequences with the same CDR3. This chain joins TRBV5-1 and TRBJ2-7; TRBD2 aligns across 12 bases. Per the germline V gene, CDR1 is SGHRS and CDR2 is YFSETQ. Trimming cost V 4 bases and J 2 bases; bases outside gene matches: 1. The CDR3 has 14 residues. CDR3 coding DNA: TGCGCCAGCAGCCGGACTAGCGGGACCTACGAGCAGTACTTC. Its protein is CASSRTSGTYEQYF.

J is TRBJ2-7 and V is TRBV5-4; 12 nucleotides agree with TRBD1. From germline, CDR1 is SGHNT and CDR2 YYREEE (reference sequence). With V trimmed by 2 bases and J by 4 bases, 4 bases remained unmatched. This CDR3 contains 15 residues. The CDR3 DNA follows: TGTGCCAGCAGCTTCCTGGGACAGGGGGCATACGAGCAGTACTTC. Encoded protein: CASSFLGQGAYEQYF. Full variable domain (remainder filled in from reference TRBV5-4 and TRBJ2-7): ETGVTQSPTHLIKTRGQQVTLRCSSQSGHNTVSWYQQALGQGPQFIFQYYREEENGRGNFPPRFSGLQFPNYSSELNVNALELDDSALYLCASSFLGQGAYEQYFGPGTRLTVT.

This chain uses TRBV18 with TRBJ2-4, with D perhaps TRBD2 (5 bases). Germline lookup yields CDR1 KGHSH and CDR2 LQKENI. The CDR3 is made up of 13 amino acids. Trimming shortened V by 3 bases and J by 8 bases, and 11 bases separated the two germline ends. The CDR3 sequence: CASSPLLRDIQYF. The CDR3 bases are TGTGCCAGCTCACCTCTGCTGCGGGACATTCAGTACTTC.

The DNA of the CDR3 is TGTGCCAGCAGTTTACGCGGGTTCAACACCGGGGAGCTGTTTTTT. It encodes CASSLRGFNTGELFF. The rearrangement links TRBV28 to TRBJ2-2; possibly TRBD2 for D (5 bases). Germline values: CDR1 MDHEN, CDR2 SYDVKM. Trimming took 2 bases from V and 2 from J, leaving 9 bases between them. CDR3 length equals 15 residues.

The CDR3 spells CAWSGSLVRGEFQETQYF. Written as DNA, the CDR3 is TGTGCCTGGAGTGGGTCTCTAGTGCGGGGCGAGTTCCAAGAGACCCAGTACTTC. The chain carries TRBV30 and TRBJ2-5; weak D call: TRBD2 (6 bases). This CDR3 has 18 residues. Germline V gene lookup returns CDR1 GTSNPN and CDR2 SVGIG (reference sequence). With 1 base removed from V and 1 base from J, the gap between germline ends came to 22 bases. Based on the CDR3 plus reference TRBV30 and TRBJ2-5, the full variable domain is SQTIHQWPATLVQPVGSPLSLECTVEGTSNPNLYWYRQAAGRGLQLLFYSVGIGQISSEVPQNLSASRPQDRQFILSSKKLLLSDSGFYLCAWSGSLVRGEFQETQYFGPGTRLLVL.

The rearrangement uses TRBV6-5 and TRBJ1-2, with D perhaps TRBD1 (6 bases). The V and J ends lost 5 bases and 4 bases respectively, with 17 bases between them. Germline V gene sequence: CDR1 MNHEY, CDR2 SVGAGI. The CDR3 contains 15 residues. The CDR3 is CASSIRYRDPYGYTF. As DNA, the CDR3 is TGTGCCAGCAGTATACGCTACAGGGACCCCTATGGCTACACCTTC.

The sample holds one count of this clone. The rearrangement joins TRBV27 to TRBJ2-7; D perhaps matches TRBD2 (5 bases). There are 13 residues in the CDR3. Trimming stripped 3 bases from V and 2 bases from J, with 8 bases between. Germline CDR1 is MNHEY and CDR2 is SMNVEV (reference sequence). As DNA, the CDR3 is TGTGCCAGCAGTTTGGGTAGCGCCTACGAGCAGTACTTC. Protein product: CASSLGSAYEQYF.

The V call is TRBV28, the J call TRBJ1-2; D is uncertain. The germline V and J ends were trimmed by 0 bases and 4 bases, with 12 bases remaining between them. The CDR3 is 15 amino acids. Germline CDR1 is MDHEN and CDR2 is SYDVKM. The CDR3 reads CASSLWDSRTYGYTF. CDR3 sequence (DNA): TGTGCCAGCAGTTTATGGGACTCCCGGACCTATGGCTACACCTTC.

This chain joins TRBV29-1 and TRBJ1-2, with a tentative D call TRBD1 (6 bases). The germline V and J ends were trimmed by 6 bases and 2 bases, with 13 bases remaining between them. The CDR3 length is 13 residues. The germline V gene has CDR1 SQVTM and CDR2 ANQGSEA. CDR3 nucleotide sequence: TGCAGCGTGGCAGACAGGCCGAACTATGGCTACACCTTC. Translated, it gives CSVADRPNYGYTF.

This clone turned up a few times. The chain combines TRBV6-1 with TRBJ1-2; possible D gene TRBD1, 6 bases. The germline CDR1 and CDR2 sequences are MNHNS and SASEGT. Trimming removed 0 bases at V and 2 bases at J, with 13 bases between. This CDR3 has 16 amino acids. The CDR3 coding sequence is TGTGCCAGCAGTGAAGCCCTATTTACAGGGAACTATGGCTACACCTTC. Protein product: CASSEALFTGNYGYTF.

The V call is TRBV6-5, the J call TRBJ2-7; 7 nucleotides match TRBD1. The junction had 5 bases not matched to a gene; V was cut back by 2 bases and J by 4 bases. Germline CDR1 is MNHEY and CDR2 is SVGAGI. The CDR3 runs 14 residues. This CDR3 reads CASSYGTATYEQYF. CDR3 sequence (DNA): TGTGCCAGCAGTTACGGGACAGCGACTTACGAGCAGTACTTC.

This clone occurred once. CDR3 coding DNA: TGTGCCAGCAGCGACTCGACTAGGGAGGACACCGGGGAGCTGTTTTTT. As protein: CASSDSTREDTGELFF. The gene calls are TRBV11-3 and TRBJ2-2, with a weak D call TRBD2 (6 bases). The V and J ends lost 5 bases and 3 bases respectively, with 16 bases between them. The germline V gene encodes CDR1 SGHNT and CDR2 YENEEA. The CDR3 loop spans 16 amino acids.

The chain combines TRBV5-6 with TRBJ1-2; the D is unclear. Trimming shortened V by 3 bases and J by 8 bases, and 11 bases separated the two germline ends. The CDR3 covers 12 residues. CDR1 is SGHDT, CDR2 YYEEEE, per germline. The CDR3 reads CASSSLIQGYTF. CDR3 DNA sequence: TGTGCCAGCAGCTCCCTGATACAGGGCTACACCTTC.